The T cell receptor beta chain under discussion was sequenced for a study of CD8 T cells in Susac syndrome (dated by TCRdb to 2018 to 2020). With regard to the full study: The study used repertoire sequencing to test whether antigen drove CD8+ T cell activation and differentiation in Susac syndrome. The clonality of the CD8+ T cell repertoire was compared across more than 9 healthy donors, roughly 14 Susac syndrome patients and around 15 multiple sclerosis patients.

The study at large found these results: The TCR sequencing and HLA analysis was acknowledged to have included a relatively small number of individuals.

In its sample, this clonotype was seen a few times. Its binding antigen is unknown. No base quality information exists; no much larger clone differs at one position. High-throughput TCR beta sequencing profiled peripheral blood CD8+ and CD4+ T cells from healthy donors, Susac syndrome patients and multiple sclerosis patients. Multiple sclerosis controls were treatment-naive patients with stable or active relapsing-remitting disease fulfilling revised McDonald criteria. Bulk CD8+ and CD4+ T cells were purified magnetically by negative isolation, whereas CD8+ TEMRA cells were enriched by FACS. Blood was collected in EDTA tubes and processed within 24 hours, with PBMCs isolated through density gradient centrifugation. PBMCs intended for TCR sequencing were cryopreserved in liquid nitrogen and thawed later in a water bath at 37 degrees C. A purity of at least 90% was achieved for sorted or isolated CD4+, CD8+ and CD8+ TEMRA cells.

CDR1 and CDR2, looked up from the germline V gene (reference sequence), are LGHDT and YNNKEL. V is cut by 3 bases and J by 4 bases, and the space between the germline ends is 13 bases. Spanning cysteine to phenylalanine, the CDR3 consists of 15 amino acids. Here the CDR3 DNA is all that survives: 45 bases in frame from base 1. RNA was extracted using the RNeasy kit, and about 0.5 to 1 ug of the RNA was reverse transcribed with random hexamers. The immunoSEQ multiplex PCR assay, covering 54 Vbeta and 13 Jbeta segments, was used to amplify TCR beta CDR3 regions. PCR amplification bias was corrected using a synthetic template baseline for primer optimization and computational correction. In the source study's methods: Reads were annotated to V, D and J genes according to IMGT and were analyzed with immunoSEQ Analyzer, with only productive sequences retained. To calculate clonality, Shannon entropy was normalized by log2 of the number of productive unique sequences and then subtracted from one. For each patient and control, public and private clones were evaluated among the 100 most prevalent clones. Clones were defined as Susac-specific when absent from the healthy and MS cohorts, from approximately 1,100 published viral clones and from other ImmuneACCESS disease sequences. TCRdb trimmed public reads at Q25 via fastp, called clones via MiXCR and kept in-frame beta chains. For every CDR3 protein sequence, its rows merge into one entry that carries the most common genes and DNA. The V and J calls and clone size come from TCRdb's table, not from the authors' own analysis. The sample includes about 400,000 distinct CDR3 sequences, with around 85% observed a single time. The ten biggest clones cover about 0.12% of the sample.

The receptor comes from a human donor with multiple sclerosis. The sample taken for sequencing was CD8+ T cells from PBMCs. Recombination connected TRBV3-1 to TRBJ2-1; the D segment cannot be called with confidence. The sequenced DNA is TGTGCCAGCAGCCAGACTCGAGCCGCATACAATGAGCAGTTCTTC. It specifies CASSQTRAAYNEQFF.